The sequence of this TCR beta chain was determined in a study of cytomegalovirus exposure and HLA in healthy donors (dated by TCRdb to the late 2010s). Some background on the complete study: In an earlier analysis of 587 of the donors, about 270 Gb of sequence data and just under 120 million unique TCR beta sequences from 150 million to 200 million T cells were reported. Of the roughly 400 genotyped donors, 81% were placed in the genetic ancestry cluster associated with self-reported Caucasian donors. Among under 450 genotyped donors of the cohort, an average of approximately 250,000 unique TCR beta nucleotide sequences were sequenced per donor, roughly 18% of them non-productive. In addition to the first cohort of 666 subjects, a separate validation cohort of about 120 different subjects was used. Rather than drawing on any new phenotypic data, the later analysis identified candidate immune exposures from TCR beta sequences and the way those sequences occurred across donors. A later genetic analysis used genome-wide SNP genotypes for about three fifths of the 666 donors, treating that subset as a discovery cohort. Both class I and class II loci were covered by HLA typing, at four-digit resolution. The study combined high-throughput TCR immunosequencing, statistical association of individual TCRs with disease status, and machine learning to predict cytomegalovirus infection status. Four or five DR-DQ haplotypes were handled as single units for association and clustering because linkage in the cohort was strong. The study profiled the T cell repertoires of approximately 700 subjects by immunosequencing and related them to cytomegalovirus serostatus. An early release that covered around 590 HLA-typed donors contained about 300 gigabases of sequencing data and approximately 85 million unique TCR sequences. Every repertoire in the discovery cohort had been generated on one and the same sequencing platform. Alongside the repertoire data, information on donor age, sex, ethnicity and CMV serostatus was compiled. In a later analysis, previously published TCR beta repertoires from fewer than 750 donors were re-analyzed and high-resolution HLA genotyping was added so that TCR occurrence patterns could be studied. To decide whether each TCR beta V gene segment behaved as functional or pseudogenic, an earlier analysis of fewer than 750 of the donors relied on high-throughput TCR beta sequencing. The number of donors typed differed by locus, with roughly 629-640 for A, B, C, DRB1 and DQB1, approximately 500 for DQA1, 606 for DPA1, and some 440 for DPB1. The aim of the study was to test whether cataloging public T cell receptors could identify signatures of past pathogen exposure.

Comment on this clone: Its antigen is unknown. No base qualities exist here, and no much larger clone lies one base off it.

The cohort comprised 550 to 700 healthy bone marrow donors. At the time of sampling, all cohort members were nominally healthy, though unrecorded immune exposures were likely present. The donor was CMV seronegative and was included in the group of hundreds of seronegative cohort members. Every donor gave a peripheral blood sample, and the peripheral blood mononuclear cells from that sample were used for TCR beta sequencing. The Qiagen DNeasy Blood Extraction Kit was used to extract genomic DNA from the blood cell samples. The protocol used for the library was the immunoSEQ multiplex PCR assay. The multiplex PCR relied on a mix of 60 forward primers for TCR Vbeta segments and 13 reverse primers for TCR Jbeta segments. The CDR3 region of rearranged TCR beta genes was amplified from genomic DNA with a multiplex PCR assay. Amplified TCR beta libraries were sequenced as 87-base-pair reads on the Illumina HiSeq System. Regarding the original processing steps: A later analysis counted around 72 million unique TCR beta chains across the 700 or so repertoires, and around 9.9 million of these chains were shared by at least two donors. Raw reads were error-corrected and collapsed into unique sequences with a nearest-neighbor algorithm that merged closely related sequences to remove PCR and sequencing errors. V, D and J gene segments were assigned by aligning CDR3 sequences to IMGT reference sequences. For a sequence to be retained, a match of at least six nucleotides to both a V gene segment and a J gene segment was required. A rearrangement counted as productive if the CDR3 had no stop codons and remained in frame with V and J, and every other rearrangement counted as non-productive. CDR3 was defined according to IMGT convention as the region running from the second conserved V-encoded cysteine to the conserved J-encoded phenylalanine. In an earlier analysis of 587 of the donors, sequences lacking an unambiguous match to a single V gene segment were excluded. In an earlier analysis of more than 500 of the donors, a V segment was called functional when productive rearrangements were above 56.7%, and segregating when the standard deviation between donors exceeded 5%. A statistical classification framework was built for diagnosing cytomegalovirus status from the catalog of TCR beta chain sequences. A later analysis assigned V and J genes by comparing TCR nucleotide sequences with IMGT/GENE-DB human TR gene sequences. Using the TCRdist pipeline, a later analysis assigned CDR3 sequences along with most-parsimonious VDJ recombination scenarios. A later analysis defined each TCR beta chain by its CDR3 amino acid sequence plus V-gene family, and excluded reads lacking a unique V-gene family. As a way to deal with suspected cross-contamination and a sequencing artifact, a later analysis dropped 640 or so nucleotide sequences that were highly shared and had low generation probability. In a later analysis, a clonal expansion index was calculated for each public chain from normalized within-repertoire ranks of inferred template counts. A later analysis computed generation probabilities with a VDJ recombination model fitted to out-of-frame rearrangements, and checked the results against IGoR. In a later analysis, hypergeometric tests were used to score TCR-TCR, TCR-HLA and TCR-CMV co-occurrence, with a repertoire-size bias correction applied to TCR pairs. In a later analysis, false discovery rates were estimated by permuting HLA or CMV assignments 20 times. A later analysis grouped co-occurring TCRs with DBSCAN, adding TCRdist sequence similarity when clustering within HLA-allele-positive subsets. Repertoires with fewer than 30,000 or more than 120,000 public chains were left out of co-occurrence clustering, as were five repertoires with anomalous nucleotide sharing. The clones in this table, taken by TCRdb from immuneACCESS, are in-frame only. Not every clone is retained; where verified, under half of the shortfall comes from an unresolved V gene, and the cause of the rest is unknown. The V and J calls and the clone size are those of that table, but D and trimming were determined from the DNA. The sample records approximately 100,000 clones, roughly 84% of which are singletons. The ten largest clones represent 0.9% to 1.5% of the sample.

The full study reports these points: While some public TCRs were present in many individuals, most TCR sequences turned up only very rarely across donors. Most CMV-associated TCR beta chains appeared to be HLA-restricted in a later analysis, and the HLA associations seemed to be driven largely by CMV exposure. In vitro tests confirmed that a few of the cytomegalovirus-associated TCR beta chains recognize cytomegalovirus antigens. An association between a missense DCLRE1C variant and V-gene and J-gene trimming of TCR beta chains was found in a later genetic analysis and replicated in an independent cohort. According to a later analysis, TCR association rates differed among HLA loci, with DRB1 alleles showing the most associated TCRs and HLA-C alleles showing the fewest. In a later analysis, around 17,000 TCR beta sequences were associated with specific HLA alleles at a false discovery rate of 0.05. According to a later analysis, parvovirus B19, influenza, CMV and Epstein-Barr virus appeared linked to several top co-occurrence clusters. In an earlier analysis of 587 of the donors, most TCR beta V segments appeared in productive rearrangements about 87% or about 30% of the time, broadly matching IMGT annotations. A later genetic analysis reported fewer N-insertions in productive TCRs among donors in an Asian-associated ancestry cluster than the approximately 700-donor mean. When HLA alleles, especially DR and DQ, strongly co-occurred, attributing TCR associations to individual alleles was difficult. The earlier analysis of about 600 of the donors excluded some 15 rarely observed V segments, including chromosome 9 orphons, because counts were too low. The authors suggested that the approach could potentially be extended to other disease states and immunological phenotypes. In the study, around 150 TCR beta chains were listed as associated with cytomegalovirus. This cohort had only TCR beta chains sequenced, and the lack of alpha or paired-chain data limited which features could be detected. The classifier was reported to diagnose cytomegalovirus status with high specificity and sensitivity in both the original cohort and the validation cohort. In a later analysis, HLA-associated TCR beta chains were found to be more clonally expanded and to have lower generation probabilities than equally common non-associated chains. The sequencing pipeline was judged likely to have produced a cluster of highly shared sequence variants as a technical artifact. Immune exposure information for the cohort was limited to CMV serostatus. Because HLA typing was missing for some donors at each locus, association tests included only the typed subset. Roughly uniform sequencing depth across donors was assumed in presence/absence analyses, although this assumption may not hold. Correlated functional status among segregating V segments might reflect linkage disequilibrium, but an unknown experimental factor could not be ruled out. A further reported finding was that TCR beta sequences accurately predicted the HLA-A and HLA-B alleles for most subjects in the first cohort.

The sample comprised PBMCs. The sequence came from a woman younger than 30 in good health and CMV-seronegative.

The DNA sequence follows: TGTGCCAGCAGCTTCTCCGGGACAGACACCTACGAGCAGTACTTC. Its protein reads: CASSFSGTDTYEQYF. The receptor chain draws on TRBV7-2 and TRBJ2-7; the central 7 bases match TRBD1. CDR1 and CDR2 are drawn from the germline V gene: SGHTA, FQGNSA. The germline V and J ends show losses of 3 bases and 2 bases respectively, and no gene match explains 7 bases of the junction. The CDR3, cysteine through phenylalanine, is 15 amino acids long. Only the CDR3 portion is preserved as DNA: 45 bases, with reading frame beginning at the first base.